This T cell receptor (beta chain) originates from a study of T-cell reconstitution after alpha-beta-depleted transplantation in children. Unique molecular identifiers were incorporated when the TCRbeta library was constructed. TCRdb analysed the PCR reads with MiXCR anew, one entry per CDR3 protein. The data contain approximately 490,000 distinct CDR3 sequences, roughly 10% of them singletons. Study-level results: T-cell counts and diversity at one year following transplant were attributed mainly to newly produced T cells. Reportedly, roughly two months post-transplant, alpha-beta T cells arose from several hundred expanded graft clones. Where some patients showed high TCRbeta diversity at day 60, it came from recipient T cells and thymic progenitors that had survived.

This clonotype was seen many times. The antigen is not known. The CDR3 runs to 15 residues. V gave up 4 bases and J gave up 6 bases, with 15 bases separating them. Per the germline V gene, CDR1 is LGHNA and CDR2 is YSLEER. This TCR was recovered from a child aged 2 to 15 with inherited bone marrow failure, due to receive a stem cell transplant. The V and J genes are TRBV4-3 and TRBJ2-2; D unresolved. Sequencing used PBMCs, obtained before TCRalphabeta/CD19-depleted stem cell transplant. DNA of the CDR3: TGCGCCAGCAGCCCAACCCCCGAACACTCCGGGGAGCTGTTTTTT. Protein product: CASSPTPEHSGELFF.